This passage covers 29 T cell receptor beta chains from one sample sequenced in a study of shared clonotypes between healthy human individuals. Profiling relied on immunoSEQ multiplex PCR, and the TCRdb table lists in-frame clones only, not all of them. Here the sample spans 800,000 to 1,200,000 clones, around 78% being singletons. Sequenced input: memory CD4+ T cells from PBMCs. Subset: CD45RA-negative fraction. The receptors were sampled from a man aged 18-30 years in good health. Some clones in this sample may be carry-over from other donors' samples.

J is TRBJ2-3 and V is TRBV4-2; maybe TRBD1 (6 bases). Germline loops: CDR1 LGHNA, CDR2 YNFKEQ. V was trimmed by 0 bases and J by 4 bases, leaving 8 bases between them. This CDR3 comprises 14 residues. The CDR3, as DNA: TGTGCCAGCAGCCAAGATCCAGGGGCAGATACGCAGTATTTT. Protein: CASSQDPGADTQYF.

This sequence joins TRBV5-1 and TRBJ2-5, with 15 bases matching TRBD2. CDR3 length: 18 amino acids. Per the germline V gene, CDR1 is SGHRS and CDR2 is YFSETQ. With 5 bases clipped from V and 3 bases from J, the junction kept 11 bases outside the gene matches. The CDR3 sequence is CASRPGLAGGPREETQYF. In DNA, the CDR3 is TGCGCCAGCAGACCTGGACTAGCGGGAGGGCCTAGGGAAGAGACCCAGTACTTC.

The chain joins TRBV9 to TRBJ2-1; TRBD2 might be the D (6 bases). Germline CDR1 SGDLS, CDR2 YYNGEE. V lost 0 bases and J 8 bases, leaving 15 bases between the germline ends. This CDR3 is 15 amino acids long. The DNA of the CDR3 is TGTGCCAGCAGCGTAGGCGGGGCAGGCAGCGATGAGCAGTTCTTC. Residues: CASSVGGAGSDEQFF.

This clone has only a few counts. The CDR3 region is CAISESEGNSPALYGYTF. Here the CDR3 DNA reads TGTGCCATCAGTGAGTCGGAAGGGAACTCACCCGCCCTCTATGGCTACACCTTC. This chain links TRBV10-3 with TRBJ1-2; D unresolved. This CDR3 comprises 18 residues. Per the germline V gene, CDR1 is ENHRY and CDR2 is SYGVKD. V was shortened by 0 bases and J by 4 bases, with 21 bases between the two germline ends.

The V call is TRBV28, the J call TRBJ2-7, with TRBD2 matching over 8 bases. Germline CDR1 and CDR2: MDHEN and SYDVKM. Germline trimming cut 5 bases from V and 4 bases from J; bases unmatched to any gene: 13. This CDR3 has 16 amino acids. The CDR3 spells CASSPFGSGKLYEQYF. CDR3 nucleotides: TGTGCCAGCAGTCCCTTCGGTAGCGGGAAGTTATACGAGCAGTACTTC.

This sequence joins TRBV4-3 and TRBJ1-2; D is undetermined. Germline lookup yields CDR1 LGHNA and CDR2 YSLEER. Trimming took off 0 bases at V and 7 bases at J, with 12 bases between the two ends. There are 14 residues in the CDR3. The CDR3 is CASSQDSRASGYTF. In nucleotides, the CDR3 is TGCGCCAGCAGCCAAGATTCACGGGCTAGTGGCTACACCTTC.

This chain joins TRBV10-3 and TRBJ2-1; 10 bases fit TRBD2. V was pared by 10 bases and J by 4 bases, with 4 bases of the junction left unmatched. The V gene's germline CDR1 is ENHRY and CDR2 SYGVKD. The CDR3 is made up of 13 amino acids. In DNA form, the CDR3 reads TGTGCCACCACTAGCGGGGTTTACAATGAGCAGTTCTTC. Residues: CATTSGVYNEQFF.

The gene calls are TRBV7-2 and TRBJ2-3; unclear D gene. V was clipped by 2 bases and J by 2 bases, with 8 bases between them. The germline V gene encodes CDR1 SGHTA and CDR2 FQGNSA. The CDR3 has 14 amino acids. The DNA for the CDR3 is TGTGCCAGCAGCTTAAGGGCCCCCACAGATACGCAGTATTTT. This gives the protein CASSLRAPTDTQYF.

This clone was seen a single time. The rearrangement uses TRBV11-2 and TRBJ2-7; D gene ambiguous. The CDR3 has 16 amino acids. Germline V gene data show CDR1 as SGHAT and CDR2 as FQNNGV. V shed 1 base and J shed 0 bases, with 13 bases lying between them. The CDR3 DNA reads TGTGCCAGCAGCTTAGCCCCGTATAGCAGCTCCTACGAGCAGTACTTC. Its protein is CASSLAPYSSSYEQYF.

This CDR3 reads CASSPFGPEAFF. The DNA for the CDR3 is TGTGCCAGCTCACCATTCGGTCCGGAAGCTTTCTTT. The chain has TRBV18 and TRBJ1-1; D ambiguous. Germline assignment: CDR1 KGHSH and CDR2 LQKENI. The CDR3 sequence is 12 residues long. V gave up 2 bases and J gave up 8 bases, with 9 bases separating them. The full variable domain, its missing parts supplied by reference TRBV18 and TRBJ1-1, is NAGVMQNPRHLVRRRGQEARLRCSPMKGHSHVYWYRQLPEEGLKFMVYLQKENIIDESGMPKERFSAEFPKEGPSILRIQQVVRGDSAAYFCASSPFGPEAFFGQGTRLTVV.

V is TRBV5-5 and J is TRBJ2-7; TRBD2 matches at 8 bases. The CDR3 loop spans 14 amino acids. The germline V gene encodes CDR1 SGHKS and CDR2 YYEKEE (reference sequence). V lost 4 bases to trimming and J lost 1 base; unmatched junction nucleotides: 4. CDR3 coding DNA: TGTGCCAGCAGCCAACTAGCGGAATCCTACGAGCAGTACTTC. This encodes CASSQLAESYEQYF.

This sequence joins TRBV9 and TRBJ2-5; TRBD2 agrees at 9 bases. The CDR3 spans 14 residues. Germline lookup yields CDR1 SGDLS and CDR2 YYNGEE. J was trimmed by 4 bases and V by 2 bases; bases with no gene match: 3. The CDR3 DNA follows: TGTGCCAGCAGCGTTAGCGGGAGCACAGAGACCCAGTACTTC. Translated, it gives CASSVSGSTETQYF.

V gene TRBV25-1 combines with J gene TRBJ1-2, with no clear D. V dropped 3 bases and J dropped 6 bases, with 11 bases sitting between them. The CDR3 covers 13 residues. Germline V gives CDR1 MGHDK, CDR2 SYGVNS. The CDR3 protein is CASSERFFDGYTF. CDR3 nucleotide sequence: TGTGCCAGCAGTGAGAGGTTTTTCGATGGCTACACCTTC.

The chain recombines TRBV29-1 with TRBJ2-7; TRBD2 might be the D (6 bases). V lost 4 bases and J 4 bases, leaving 23 bases between the germline ends. Germline V gene data show CDR1 as SQVTM and CDR2 as ANQGSEA. The CDR3 spans 16 residues. The CDR3 is CSVGDSGSKSYYEQYF. The CDR3 DNA reads as TGCAGCGTTGGAGACTCCGGGAGCAAGTCCTATTACGAGCAGTACTTC.

This chain connects TRBV28 to TRBJ2-5, with 11 bases fitting TRBD2. CDR3 length: 14 amino acids. The ends lost 3 bases at V and 5 bases at J; junction bases unmatched: 2. Per germline, CDR1 MDHEN and CDR2 SYDVKM. The CDR3 DNA follows: TGTGCCAGCAGTTTCGTAGCGGGAGGGGAGACCCAGTACTTC. Translation: CASSFVAGGETQYF.

This clone was picked up one time. This chain joins TRBV6-5 and TRBJ2-6; D not resolved. The CDR3 loop spans 16 amino acids. Looked up from germline, CDR1 is MNHEY and CDR2 is SVGAGI. Trimming removed 2 bases from V and 2 bases from J, with 10 bases in between. This CDR3 is CASSYRRATGANVLTF. In DNA, the CDR3 is TGTGCCAGCAGTTACAGGCGAGCCACTGGGGCCAACGTCCTGACTTTC.

The J gene is TRBJ1-2, the V gene TRBV11-1; D remains ambiguous. The CDR3 length is 14 residues. Germline V gives CDR1 SGHAT, CDR2 FQDESV (reference sequence). V was clipped by 1 base and J by 3 bases, with 9 bases between them. The CDR3 sequence is CASSLGIADYGYTF. The CDR3 bases are TGTGCCAGCAGCTTAGGGATCGCCGACTATGGCTACACCTTC.

The chain has TRBV27 and TRBJ2-7; D unclear. V lost 3 bases and J lost 3, with 12 bases in between. The germline V gene encodes CDR1 MNHEY and CDR2 SMNVEV (reference sequence). The CDR3 runs 14 residues. CDR3 nucleotides: TGTGCCAGCAGTTTTCGCTTGCCCGACTACGAGCAGTACTTC. Translation: CASSFRLPDYEQYF.

V usage is TRBV7-9 and J usage is TRBJ1-3; unclear D gene. This CDR3 region has 15 residues. Trimming stripped 0 bases from V and 1 base from J, with 7 bases between. CDR1 and CDR2 from the germline V gene are SEHNR and FQNEAQ (reference sequence). The DNA of the CDR3 is TGTGCCAGCAGCTTAGCGCGCGGATCTGGAAACACCATATATTTT. Translation gives CASSLARGSGNTIYF.

The V call is TRBV6-1, the J call TRBJ2-7, with TRBD1 matching over 10 bases. This CDR3 has 15 residues. V shed 8 bases, J shed 3 bases, and the junction held 10 bases outside the gene matches. Germline-derived CDR1 and CDR2 are MNHNS and SASEGT. Written as DNA, the CDR3 is TGTGCCAGCGCCATCCGGGACAGGGGTATCTACGAGCAGTACTTC. Translating gives CASAIRDRGIYEQYF.

This clone has only a few counts. CDR3 sequence reads: CASNSWEKLFF. In DNA form, the CDR3 reads TGTGCCAGCAATTCCTGGGAAAAACTGTTTTTT. This chain links TRBV2 with TRBJ1-4; D not resolved. The CDR3 runs to 11 residues. In germline, CDR1 is SNHLY, CDR2 FYNNEI. V lost 7 bases and J 8 bases, leaving 8 bases between the germline ends.

This clone was detected many times. The gene calls are TRBV28 and TRBJ1-2; TRBD1 aligns across 8 bases. Trimming took 4 bases from V and 5 from J; bases not matched to a gene: 6. Germline V CDR1 and CDR2: MDHEN, SYDVKM. The CDR3 covers 14 residues. The CDR3 coding sequence is TGTGCCAGCAGTTCGACGCAGGGGGCGTATGGCTACACCTTC. Protein: CASSSTQGAYGYTF.

The chain uses TRBV11-1 and TRBJ2-4, with a possible D match to TRBD1 (6 bases). V gave up 0 bases and J gave up 2 bases, with 8 bases separating them. Germline V lookup: CDR1 SGHAT, CDR2 FQDESV (reference sequence). This CDR3 region has 15 residues. This CDR3 reads CASSLATGSKNIQYF. In DNA, the CDR3 is TGTGCCAGCAGCTTAGCCACAGGGTCCAAAAACATTCAGTACTTC.

This rearrangement joins TRBV7-9 to TRBJ2-1; D not resolved. The germline V gene has CDR1 SEHNR and CDR2 FQNEAQ (reference sequence). The CDR3 is 13 amino acids. Trimming left V 2 bases short and J 9 bases short, with 11 bases between. The CDR3 nucleotides read TGTGCCAGCAGCTTATATTTTGGCACTGAGCAGTTCTTC. It specifies CASSLYFGTEQFF. The full variable domain, completed using reference TRBV7-9 and TRBJ2-1, is DTGVSQNPRHKITKRGQNVTFRCDPISEHNRLYWYRQTLGQGPEFLTYFQNEAQLEKSRLLSDRFSAERPKGSFSTLEIQRTEQGDSAMYLCASSLYFGTEQFFGPGTRLTVL.

The V gene is TRBV6-1, the J gene TRBJ2-7; D is possibly TRBD1 (6 bases). V dropped 3 bases and J dropped 3 bases, with 21 bases sitting between them. The CDR3 runs 17 residues. Germline CDR1 MNHNS, CDR2 SASEGT. The CDR3: CASSDLPGHPRGYEQYF. The CDR3 DNA reads as TGTGCCAGCAGTGACCTCCCGGGACACCCGAGGGGCTACGAGCAGTACTTC.

The rearrangement links TRBV10-3 to TRBJ1-1; D perhaps matches TRBD1 (6 bases). The germline V and J ends were trimmed by 4 bases and 5 bases, with 14 bases remaining between them. The germline V gene encodes CDR1 ENHRY and CDR2 SYGVKD. The CDR3 consists of 14 residues. The CDR3 reads CAISGGGGRTEAFF. The DNA for the CDR3 is TGTGCCATCAGTGGCGGAGGGGGGCGGACTGAAGCTTTCTTT.

A word on this clone: The junction and the germline gene differ at one end; a read error may be behind it. This chain links TRBV30 with TRBJ1-1, with 8 bases aligning to TRBD1. This CDR3 region has 14 residues. Germline V gene lookup returns CDR1 GTSNPN and CDR2 SVGIG (reference sequence). The CDR3 is CAGRAGTGHTEAFF. The CDR3, as DNA: TGTGCCGGGAGGGCCGGGACAGGCCACACTGAAGCTTTCTTT.

This clone was seen once. The chain recombines TRBV19 with TRBJ1-1, with D possibly matching TRBD1 (6 bases). In germline, CDR1 is LNHDA, CDR2 SQIVND (reference sequence). Trimming took off 3 bases at V and 5 bases at J, with 13 bases between the two ends. CDR3 length: 14 amino acids. The CDR3 loop reads CASSIQGKRTEAFF. CDR3 nucleotide sequence: TGTGCCAGTAGTATCCAGGGGAAGAGAACTGAAGCTTTCTTT.

The chain employs TRBV29-1 and TRBJ1-4, with D unresolved. V lost 3 bases to trimming and J lost 7 bases, with 12 bases between them. The CDR3 is 13 residues long. CDR1 and CDR2 from the germline V gene are SQVTM and ANQGSEA. The CDR3 spells CSVDGGISEKLFF. The CDR3 bases are TGCAGCGTTGACGGCGGGATTAGTGAAAAACTGTTTTTT.